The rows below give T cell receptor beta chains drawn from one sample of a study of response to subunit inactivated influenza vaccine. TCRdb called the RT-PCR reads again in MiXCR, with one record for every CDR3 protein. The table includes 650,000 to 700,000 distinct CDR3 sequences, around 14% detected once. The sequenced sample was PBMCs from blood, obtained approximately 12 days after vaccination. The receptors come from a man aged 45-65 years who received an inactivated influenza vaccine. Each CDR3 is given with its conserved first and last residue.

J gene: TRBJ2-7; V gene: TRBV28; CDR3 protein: CASSFLGGSEQYF
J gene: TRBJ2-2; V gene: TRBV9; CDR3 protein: CASSVMGTAWEELFF
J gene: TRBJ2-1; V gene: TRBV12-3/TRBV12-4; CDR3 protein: CASSLGAPNNEQFF
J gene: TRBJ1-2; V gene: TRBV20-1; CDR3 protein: CSAGLSPFFNYGYTF
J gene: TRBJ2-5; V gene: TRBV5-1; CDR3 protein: CASSVPGPSGRETQYF
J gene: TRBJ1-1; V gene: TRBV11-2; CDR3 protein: CASSSAGQMDTEAFF
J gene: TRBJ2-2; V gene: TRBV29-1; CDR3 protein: CSVLRRNRVGYTGELFF
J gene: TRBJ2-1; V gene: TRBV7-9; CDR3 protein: CASSLVFSANEQFF
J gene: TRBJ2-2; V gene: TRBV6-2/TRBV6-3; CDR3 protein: CATSGISTSGGILLKNTGELFF
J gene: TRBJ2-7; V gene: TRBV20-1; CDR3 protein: CSARDFTSGSYEQYF
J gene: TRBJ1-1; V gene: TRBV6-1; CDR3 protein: CASSGDRVSAEAFF
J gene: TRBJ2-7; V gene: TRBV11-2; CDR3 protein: CASSLGADIYEQYF
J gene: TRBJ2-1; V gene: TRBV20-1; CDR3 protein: CSARAGGPISYNEQFF
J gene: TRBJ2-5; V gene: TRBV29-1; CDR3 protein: CSSPIGETQYF
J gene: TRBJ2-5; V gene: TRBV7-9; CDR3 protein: CASSFTGGLETQYF
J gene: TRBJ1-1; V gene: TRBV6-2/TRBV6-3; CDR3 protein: CASSQTGVTEAFF
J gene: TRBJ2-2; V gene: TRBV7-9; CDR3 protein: CASSLGVWLFF
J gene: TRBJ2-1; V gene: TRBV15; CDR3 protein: CATSRDRGLAGYNEQFF
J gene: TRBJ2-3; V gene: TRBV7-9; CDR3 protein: CASSLRPGEITDTQYF
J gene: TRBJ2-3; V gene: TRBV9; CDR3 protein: CASSQRRDFSTDTQYF
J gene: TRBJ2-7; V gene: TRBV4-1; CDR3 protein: CASSQDPLAAEFRQYF
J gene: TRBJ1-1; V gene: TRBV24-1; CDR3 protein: CATSGETAEAFF
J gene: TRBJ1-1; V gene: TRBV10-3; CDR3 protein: CAISGGQSMNTEAFF
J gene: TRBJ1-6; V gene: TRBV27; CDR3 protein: CASRSTGRINSPLHF
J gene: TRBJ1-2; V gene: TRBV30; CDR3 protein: CAWSVHAGGISGYTF
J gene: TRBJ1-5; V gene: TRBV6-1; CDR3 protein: CASGDRPSNQPQHF
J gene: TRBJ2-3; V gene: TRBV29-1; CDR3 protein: CSVDRGRIDTQYF
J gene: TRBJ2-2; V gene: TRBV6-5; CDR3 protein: CASSYLAGGRSGELFF
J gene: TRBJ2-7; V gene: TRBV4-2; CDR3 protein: CASRPAGANSYEQYF
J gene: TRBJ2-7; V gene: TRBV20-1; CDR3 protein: CSARLVHEQYF
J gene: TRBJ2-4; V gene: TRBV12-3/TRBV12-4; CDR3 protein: CASRLARGENIQYF
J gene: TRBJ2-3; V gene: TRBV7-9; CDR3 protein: CASSFGPAGGGSDTQYF